This record covers a single TCR beta chain. Its target is not known. The CDR3 sequence is 17 residues long. Per germline, CDR1 LGHNA and CDR2 YSLEER. V was trimmed by 2 bases and J by 0 bases, leaving 14 bases between them. The data stem from a study of cytomegalovirus exposure and HLA in healthy donors. Regarding the study as a whole: The authors enumerated over 150 TCR beta chains as linked to cytomegalovirus. Published work reported that the classifier diagnosed cytomegalovirus status with high specificity and sensitivity. In vitro testing confirmed a few CMV-associated chains as specific for CMV antigens.

This table comes from immunoSEQ multiplex PCR, and its TCRdb copy is limited to in-frame clones, with some not included. This table has more than 150,000 clones, about four fifths appearing once. Sequencing was performed on PBMCs. The TCR originated in a young man in good health and CMV-seropositive. The chain combines TRBV4-3 with TRBJ1-5; D possibly corresponds to TRBD1 (5 bases). The CDR3 protein is CASSQNQGPYSNQPQHF. In DNA form, the CDR3 reads TGCGCCAGCAGCCAAAATCAGGGTCCGTATAGCAATCAGCCCCAGCATTTT.